The source of this T cell receptor (beta chain) is a study of blood T cell repertoires in COVID-19. Study information: COVID-19 samples collected from the United States, Italy and Spain covered acute and convalescent phases.

The V gene lost 2 bases and the J gene lost 1 base, with 5 bases spanning the gap. Germline lookup yields CDR1 KGHSH and CDR2 LQKENI. This CDR3 is built from 13 residues. Libraries were prepared by immunoSEQ multiplex PCR; TCRdb keeps only in-frame clonotypes and omits some of them. This table has about 160,000 clones, about nine tenths appearing once. The origin of this receptor is a man in his fifties or sixties with active or convalescent COVID-19. The chain couples TRBV18 to TRBJ1-1; D not resolved. Sequenced material: peripheral blood. CDR3 loop: CASSPAQNTEAFF. CDR3 bases: TGTGCCAGCTCACCAGCGCAGAACACTGAAGCTTTCTTT.